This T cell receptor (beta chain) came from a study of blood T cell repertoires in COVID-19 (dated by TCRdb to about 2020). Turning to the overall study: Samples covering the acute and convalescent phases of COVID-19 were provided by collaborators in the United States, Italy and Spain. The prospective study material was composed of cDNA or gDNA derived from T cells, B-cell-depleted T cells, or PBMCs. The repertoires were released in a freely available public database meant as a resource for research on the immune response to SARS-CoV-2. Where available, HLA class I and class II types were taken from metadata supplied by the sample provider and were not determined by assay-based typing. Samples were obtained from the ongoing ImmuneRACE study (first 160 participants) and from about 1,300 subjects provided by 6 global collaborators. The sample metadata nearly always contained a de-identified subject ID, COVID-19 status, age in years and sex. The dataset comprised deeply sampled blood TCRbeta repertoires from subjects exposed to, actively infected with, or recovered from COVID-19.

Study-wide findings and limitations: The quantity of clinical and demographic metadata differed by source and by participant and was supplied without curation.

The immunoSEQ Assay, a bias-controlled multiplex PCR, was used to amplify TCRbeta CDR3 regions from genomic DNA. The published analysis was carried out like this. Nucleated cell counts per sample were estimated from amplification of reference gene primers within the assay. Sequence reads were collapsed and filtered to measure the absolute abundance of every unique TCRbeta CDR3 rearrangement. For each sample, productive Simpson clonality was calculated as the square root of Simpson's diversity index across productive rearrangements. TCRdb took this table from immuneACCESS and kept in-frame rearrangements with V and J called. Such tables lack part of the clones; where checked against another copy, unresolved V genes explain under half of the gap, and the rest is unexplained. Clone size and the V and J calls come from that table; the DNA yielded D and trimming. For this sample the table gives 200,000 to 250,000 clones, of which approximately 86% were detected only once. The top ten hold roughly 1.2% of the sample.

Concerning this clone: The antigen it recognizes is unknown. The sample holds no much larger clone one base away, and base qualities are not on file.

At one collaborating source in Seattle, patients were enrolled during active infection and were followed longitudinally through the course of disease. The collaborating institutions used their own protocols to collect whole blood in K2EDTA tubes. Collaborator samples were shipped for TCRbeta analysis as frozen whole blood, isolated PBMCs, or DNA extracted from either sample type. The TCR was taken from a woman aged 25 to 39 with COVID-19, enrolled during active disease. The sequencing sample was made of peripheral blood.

This receptor carries the CDR3 CASSPGNSYEQYF. The nucleotides read TGTGCCAGCAGTCCAGGGAACTCCTACGAGCAGTACTTC. The V and J segments used are TRBV2 and TRBJ2-7; matching of 5 bases hints at TRBD1 as the D gene. The CDR3 covers 13 residues, taking in both the cysteine and the phenylalanine. Only CDR3 DNA remains: 39 bases, in frame from the first base. V is reduced by 5 bases and J by 0 bases, leaving a spacing of 8 bases between them. Via the germline V gene, CDR1 is SNHLY and CDR2 FYNNEI.